A single sample gave rise to the 27 T cell receptor beta chains below, sequenced in a study of cytotoxic CD8 clonotypes in ibrutinib-treated CLL. Sequencing used immunoSEQ multiplex PCR; TCRdb keeps in-frame clones, though not all of them. The sample yields some 200,000 clones, just over 70% seen once. Sequenced here: PBMCs, sampled after 12 months of ibrutinib treatment. These receptors all come from a human donor with chronic lymphocytic leukemia.

The chain uses TRBV28 and TRBJ2-3; maybe TRBD1 (7 bases). This CDR3 is 15 amino acids long. Germline V lookup: CDR1 MDHEN, CDR2 SYDVKM. Trimming pared 6 bases from V and 7 bases from J, leaving 20 bases between. The CDR3 DNA reads TGTGCCAGCAGGCCGGAGGGGGCGGACAGGCATACGCAGTATTTT. Amino acids: CASRPEGADRHTQYF.

This clone showed up just a few times. This rearrangement joins TRBV29-1 to TRBJ2-1, with TRBD2 identical over 14 bases. After removal of 3 bases from V and 8 bases from J, the junction contained 15 bases not matched to a gene. CDR3 length: 18 amino acids. Per germline, CDR1 SQVTM and CDR2 ANQGSEA. As DNA, the CDR3 is TGCAGCGTTGAGGAATTCCTATCGACTAGCGGGAGGGTCGATGAGCAGTTCTTC. This sequence encodes CSVEEFLSTSGRVDEQFF.

This chain links TRBV27 with TRBJ2-6; maybe TRBD1 (5 bases). Germline V gene lookup returns CDR1 MNHEY and CDR2 SMNVEV (reference sequence). This CDR3 is 15 amino acids long. Between the trimmed V and J ends, which lost 5 bases and 1 base, there was a span of 9 bases. For the CDR3, the DNA is TGTGCCAGCAGTACCAGACAGTCTGGGGCCAACGTCCTGACTTTC. Translation: CASSTRQSGANVLTF.

This chain links TRBV15 with TRBJ1-5; no firm D call. Germline V CDR1 and CDR2: LNHNV, YYDKDF (reference sequence). The CDR3 sequence is 15 residues long. As DNA, the CDR3 is TGTGCTACATCGGGAGGACCGGGAAGCAATCAGCCCCAGCATTTT. Its translation is CATSGGPGSNQPQHF.

This clone was seen once. V usage is TRBV6-5 and J usage is TRBJ2-7; 8 bases line up with TRBD1. The CDR3 is 15 residues long. V was clipped by 6 bases and J by 0 bases; unmatched bases: 7. Germline CDR1 reads MNHEY; CDR2 reads SVGAGI. CDR3 coding DNA: TGTGCCAGCAGCCCGGACAGGGCGAGCTCCTACGAGCAGTACTTC. This encodes CASSPDRASSYEQYF.

The CDR3: CATSNGQNLNYGYTF. DNA for the CDR3: TGTGCCACCAGCAACGGACAGAACCTTAACTATGGCTACACCTTC. The rearrangement uses TRBV15 and TRBJ1-2; a weak D match, TRBD1 (6 bases). Germline V gives CDR1 LNHNV, CDR2 YYDKDF (reference sequence). Trimming shortened V by 4 bases and J by 1 base, and 13 bases separated the two germline ends. The CDR3 is 15 amino acids.

The chain links TRBV5-1 to TRBJ2-5; maybe TRBD2 (6 bases). The CDR3 totals 11 residues. CDR1 and CDR2 from the germline V gene are SGHRS and YFSETQ. V was clipped by 4 bases and J by 5 bases, with 6 bases between them. This CDR3 reads CASSREETQYF. The CDR3 DNA reads TGCGCCAGCAGCCGGGAGGAGACCCAGTACTTC. The full variable domain, its missing parts supplied by reference TRBV5-1 and TRBJ2-5, is KAGVTQTPRYLIKTRGQQVTLSCSPISGHRSVSWYQQTPGQGLQFLFEYFSETQRNKGNFPGRFSGRQFSNSRSEMNVSTLELGDSALYLCASSREETQYFGPGTRLLVL.

V and J are TRBV11-2 and TRBJ2-6, with no clear D. The V end was cut by 4 bases, the J end by 2 bases, with 3 bases between. The CDR3 is 13 amino acids. Looked up from germline, CDR1 is SGHAT and CDR2 is FQNNGV. CDR3 sequence: CASSSTGANVLTF. CDR3 in DNA: TGTGCCAGCAGCTCTACTGGGGCCAACGTCCTGACTTTC.

The chain recombines TRBV4-2 with TRBJ2-7; TRBD2 agrees at 11 bases. The junction had 8 bases not matched to a gene; V was cut back by 1 base and J by 6 bases. The CDR3 has 16 residues. Germline CDR1 reads LGHNA; CDR2 reads YNFKEQ. In nucleotides, the CDR3 is TGTGCCAGCAGCCAAGCTGCGACTAGCGGGAACGGCGAGCAGTACTTC. Its translation: CASSQAATSGNGEQYF.

This clone has only a few counts. This rearrangement joins TRBV29-1 to TRBJ1-2; a weak D match, TRBD1 (5 bases). From germline, CDR1 is SQVTM and CDR2 ANQGSEA. The CDR3 is made up of 14 amino acids. Trimming removed 5 bases from V and 5 bases from J, with 18 bases in between. The CDR3 coding sequence is TGCAGCGTTTACCCCGGCAGTGGGGGATATGGCTACACCTTC. As protein: CSVYPGSGGYGYTF.

The rearrangement joins TRBV6-1 to TRBJ2-7; no reliable D call. The CDR3 consists of 12 residues. The germline CDR1 and CDR2 sequences are MNHNS and SASEGT. The V end was cut by 1 base, the J end by 0 bases, with 1 base between. The CDR3 DNA sequence: TGTGCCAGCAGTGAAGGCTCCTACGAGCAGTACTTC. Its translation: CASSEGSYEQYF.

Only a few counts were recorded for this clone. V is TRBV11-2 and J is TRBJ2-3; 7 positions match TRBD2. The CDR3 has 15 amino acids. Germline loops: CDR1 SGHAT, CDR2 FQNNGV. The junction had 10 bases not matched to a gene; V was cut back by 5 bases and J by 5 bases. CDR3 in DNA: TGTGCCAGCAGCCGAGCCGGAGCGGGGAGAGATACGCAGTATTTT. It translates to CASSRAGAGRDTQYF.

The chain employs TRBV6-5 and TRBJ2-1; either TRBD1 or TRBD2 may fit D (5 bases each). V lost 5 bases and J lost 4, with 12 bases in between. CDR1 is MNHEY and CDR2 is SVGAGI in the germline V gene. The CDR3 has 14 residues. The CDR3 is CASSPGTHYNEQFF. The CDR3 region has the DNA TGTGCCAGCAGTCCCGGGACCCATTACAATGAGCAGTTCTTC.

The rearrangement uses TRBV29-1 and TRBJ1-1; D gene uncertain. This CDR3 has 8 residues. The germline V gene has CDR1 SQVTM and CDR2 ANQGSEA. V gave up 3 bases and J gave up 10 bases, with 3 bases separating them. CDR3 protein: CSVDRAFF. As DNA, the CDR3 is TGCAGCGTTGATCGAGCTTTCTTT. The full variable domain, with the rest looked up from reference TRBV29-1 and TRBJ1-1, is SAVISQKPSRDICQRGTSLTIQCQVDSQVTMMFWYRQQPGQSLTLIATANQGSEATYESGFVIDKFPISRPNLTFSTLTVSNMSPEDSSIYLCSVDRAFFGQGTRLTVV.

The count of this clone is one. V gene TRBV27 combines with J gene TRBJ1-2, with TRBD1 matching over 7 bases. Germline V gene sequence: CDR1 MNHEY, CDR2 SMNVEV (reference sequence). The CDR3 covers 14 residues. The trim removed 1 base at V and 7 bases at J, leaving 6 bases unmatched. In DNA, the CDR3 is TGTGCCAGCAGTTTATGGGAGGGGGCCGGTGGCTACACCTTC. It yields the protein CASSLWEGAGGYTF.

The rearrangement links TRBV15 to TRBJ1-2; D call uncertain. Germline V gives CDR1 LNHNV, CDR2 YYDKDF (reference sequence). Trimming shortened V by 4 bases and J by 10 bases, and 10 bases separated the two germline ends. The CDR3 totals 11 residues. The CDR3 DNA is TGTGCCACCAGCAACGGCCCGTTCTACACCTTC. This gives the protein CATSNGPFYTF.

This clone was detected once. The chain uses TRBV6-5 and TRBJ1-6; D may be TRBD1 (5 bases). The germline CDR1 and CDR2 sequences are MNHEY and SVGAGI. V lost 6 bases to trimming and J lost 7 bases, with 16 bases between them. CDR3 length equals 15 residues. CDR3 amino acids: CASRSRGWGNSPLHF. Here the CDR3 DNA reads TGTGCCAGCAGATCACGGGGCTGGGGGAATTCACCCCTCCACTTT.

The chain joins TRBV14 to TRBJ2-7; D uncertain. V was trimmed by 1 base and J by 10 bases, leaving 20 bases between them. The germline CDR1 and CDR2 sequences are SGHDN and FVKESK. The CDR3 totals 15 residues. In nucleotides, the CDR3 is TGTGCCAGCAGCCAAGGCTCTTCGGACCGGGCCCATCAGTACTTC. Translated, it gives CASSQGSSDRAHQYF.

The sample holds one count of this clone. The rearrangement uses TRBV4-3 and TRBJ2-1; TRBD2 aligns across 7 bases. Germline assignment: CDR1 LGHNA and CDR2 YSLEER. Trimming at V came to 2 bases and at J to 1 base, leaving 11 bases not matched to a gene. The CDR3 sequence is 18 residues long. The CDR3 spells CASSQRDTAGTSYNEQFF. CDR3 bases: TGCGCCAGCAGCCAAAGAGATACAGCGGGGACTTCCTACAATGAGCAGTTCTTC.

The chain couples TRBV5-6 to TRBJ2-3, with TRBD2 matching over 10 bases. Germline trimming cut 3 bases from V and 6 bases from J; bases unmatched to any gene: 7. This CDR3 region has 15 residues. The germline V gene encodes CDR1 SGHDT and CDR2 YYEEEE. Here the CDR3 DNA reads TGTGCCAGCAGCTACCTAGCGGGAGATATGGATACGCAGTATTTT. This gives the protein CASSYLAGDMDTQYF.

V and J are TRBV2 and TRBJ2-2; no firm D call. Trimming took 5 bases from V and 6 from J, leaving 7 bases between them. CDR3 size: 12 residues. The V gene's germline CDR1 is SNHLY and CDR2 FYNNEI. The CDR3 is CASSPTPGELFF. CDR3 in DNA: TGTGCCAGCAGTCCGACCCCCGGGGAGCTGTTTTTT.

The chain uses TRBV30 and TRBJ2-7, with D unresolved. The germline V gene encodes CDR1 GTSNPN and CDR2 SVGIG (reference sequence). The V gene lost 1 base and the J gene lost 3 bases, with 10 bases spanning the gap. There are 13 residues in the CDR3. The CDR3: CAWSGAARYEQYF. The DNA for the CDR3 is TGTGCCTGGAGTGGGGCTGCCCGCTACGAGCAGTACTTC.

The chain joins TRBV7-3 to TRBJ1-1; a possible D gene is TRBD1 (5 bases). With 8 bases removed from V and 4 bases from J, the gap between germline ends came to 14 bases. The CDR3 contains 13 residues. Germline-derived CDR1 and CDR2 are SGHTA and FQGTGA. CDR3 residues: CASSDFQGTEAFF. The CDR3 nucleotides read TGTGCCAGCTCTGACTTCCAGGGCACTGAAGCTTTCTTT.

The chain links TRBV9 to TRBJ2-5; 10 nucleotides agree with TRBD2. Germline V lookup: CDR1 SGDLS, CDR2 YYNGEE. The CDR3 is 16 amino acids. The V gene end was trimmed by 5 bases and the J gene end by 1 base; junction bases not matched to a gene: 8. CDR3 amino acids: CASSGRGLATQETQYF. CDR3 in DNA: TGTGCCAGCAGTGGTAGGGGACTAGCGACCCAAGAGACCCAGTACTTC.

This clone was recorded a few times. The chain is built from TRBV7-2 and TRBJ1-5, with 7 nucleotides matching TRBD1. Looked up from germline, CDR1 is SGHTA and CDR2 is FQGNSA. The CDR3 has 15 residues. Trimming removed 4 bases from V and 2 bases from J; junction bases left unmatched: 5. This CDR3 reads CASSYRGSGNQPQHF. The CDR3 DNA follows: TGTGCCAGCAGCTACAGGGGCTCCGGCAATCAGCCCCAGCATTTT.

The chain carries TRBV5-1 and TRBJ1-5; 9 positions match TRBD1. Germline CDR1 and CDR2: SGHRS and YFSETQ. Losses at the gene ends were 0 bases for V and 2 bases for J; bases not matched to a gene: 0. CDR3 length: 15 residues. CDR3 region: CASSLGTGGNQPQHF. The CDR3 coding sequence is TGCGCCAGCAGCTTGGGGACAGGGGGCAATCAGCCCCAGCATTTT.

The chain is built from TRBV4-1 and TRBJ1-5; D ambiguous. The CDR3 is 14 residues long. Between the trimmed V and J ends, which lost 3 bases and 0 bases, there was a span of 6 bases. Germline CDR1 and CDR2: MGHRA and YSYEKL. The CDR3 bases are TGCGCCAGCAGCCAGGCATTTAGCAATCAGCCCCAGCATTTT. Translation gives CASSQAFSNQPQHF.